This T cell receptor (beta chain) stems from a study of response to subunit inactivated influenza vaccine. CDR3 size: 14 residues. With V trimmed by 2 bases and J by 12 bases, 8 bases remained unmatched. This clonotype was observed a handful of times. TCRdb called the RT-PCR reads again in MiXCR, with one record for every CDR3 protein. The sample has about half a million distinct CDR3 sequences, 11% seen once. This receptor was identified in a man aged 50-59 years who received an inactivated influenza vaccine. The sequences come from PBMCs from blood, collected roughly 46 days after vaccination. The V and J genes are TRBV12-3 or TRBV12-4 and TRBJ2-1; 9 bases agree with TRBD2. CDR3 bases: TGTGCCAGCAGTTTACGCGGGAGGGCCCTCTGGCAGTTCTTC. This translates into CASSLRGRALWQFF.